The present T cell receptor beta chain was sequenced within a study of cytomegalovirus exposure and HLA in healthy donors. The germline CDR1 and CDR2 sequences are LGHNA and YSLEER. This CDR3 is 14 amino acids long. J was trimmed by 5 bases and V by 7 bases; bases with no gene match: 6. PCR employed 60 Vbeta and 13 Jbeta primers. Repertoires were generated with immunoSEQ multiplex PCR, while TCRdb's copy carries only in-frame clones and drops some. The sample lists some 130,000 clones, roughly 69% occurring once. The clonotype comes from a human donor in good health. Specimen: PBMCs. The chain uses TRBV4-3 and TRBJ2-1; TRBD2 agrees at 9 bases. CDR3 DNA sequence: TGCGCCAGCACTACGCTAGCGGGGAACAATGAGCAGTTCTTC. Protein: CASTTLAGNNEQFF.